This TCR beta chain is drawn from a study of blood T cells in healthy people across ages (dated by TCRdb to between 2015 and 2017). Looking at the study overall: In model experiments, roughly one uniquely barcoded TCR beta cDNA molecule per two T cells was captured by template switching. Age-related changes in TCR beta repertoire diversity were measured in the study by deep sequencing normalized with unique cDNA molecular identifiers. The donors were divided into four age groups: young (average approximately 16 years), middle-aged (almost 40), aged (approximately 62) and long-lived (around 87). To avoid experimental bias, donors of different ages were randomly spread across the sequencing lanes. Using the same blood draw, the study looked at two additional independent replicas of 1 million unique cDNA reads for two donors, one aged 18 to 30 and the other aged 80 or older.

Systemically healthy Caucasian individuals from Russia, 35 to 40 in total and aged about 6 to 90 years, were included as donors. Ten milliliters of peripheral blood were drawn from each donor into EDTA-treated Vacutainer tubes. Ficoll-Paque density-gradient centrifugation was used to isolate PBMCs, with at least 7 million per sample. Trizol reagent was used to extract total RNA from PBMCs, with at least 5 micrograms per sample. Naive CD45RAhigh/CD27high T cell percentages were measured by flow cytometry on a PBMC aliquot from every donor. Libraries came from 5' RACE. Reads for this sample came from an Illumina HiSeq 2500. The second PCR ran for roughly 7 to 11 cycles and used a J-beta primer mix along with a sample-barcoded 5' primer. Each TCR beta cDNA molecule received a unique molecular identifier from a template-switch 5' adaptor carrying 12 random nucleotides. Each sample yielded at least 3 million CDR3-containing paired-end reads. First-strand cDNA was synthesized from all RNA with the Mint cDNA synthesis kit, primed by a TRBC-specific oligonucleotide. All cDNA was treated with uracil-DNA glycosylase and then went through a first 18-cycle PCR with the universal primers M1SS and BC2_uni_R. The published analysis was carried out like this. Each sample was normalized by randomly selecting 1 million high-quality reads, each carrying a distinct molecular identifier. Reads with shared molecular identifiers were discarded instead of being binned into consensus sequences. MiTCR, with a Q25 quality threshold and the strictest error-elimination algorithm, was used for CDR3 identification, clonotype clustering and error correction. A nonparametric unseen species model with Euler transformation was used to estimate a lower bound on total TCR beta diversity. Through fastp at Q25 and MiXCR, TCRdb rebuilt clones from the public reads, retaining in-frame beta chains. Identical CDR3 protein sequences are pooled into one entry, listed with their most common genes and DNA. What appears here as the V and J calls and clone size reflects TCRdb's work, not the paper's. Counted in this sample were around 710,000 distinct CDR3 sequences; more than 40% of them appeared once. In total, the top ten clones hold about 20% of the sample.

What the study reported, not specific to this receptor: There was a strong correlation between observed TCR beta diversity and the percentage of naive T cells measured by flow cytometry. Donor CMV infection status was unknown, potentially confounding age-related changes in expanded clonotypes. Estimates of total diversity from one million sequenced T cells were regarded as lower bounds and underestimates. Compared with the aged group, the long-lived group had more naive CD4+ T cells, fewer expanded clones and increased TCR diversity, a pattern suggesting age selection. Since profiling was done on bulk unsorted PBMCs, naive and antigen-experienced compartments could not be conclusively compared. Observed TCR beta diversity per million T cells fell roughly linearly with age, and a significant reduction was already apparent by age approximately 41.

About this clonotype: Its target antigen remains unknown. No much larger clone exists at a distance of one base, and base qualities are not known.

CDR1 MDHEN and CDR2 SYDVKM are derived from the germline V gene. Including the terminal cysteine and phenylalanine, the CDR3 comprises 15 residues. Only CDR3 DNA remains: 45 bases, in frame from the first base. V is cut back by 4 bases and J by 7 bases, with 12 bases in the junction unmatched. Source material: blood. The V and J genes are TRBV28 and TRBJ2-7; TRBD2 lines up with 8 middle nucleotides. The sequence came from a woman aged 60 to 75 in good health. DNA sequence: TGTGCCAGCAGTTCTTCCCGGGGTCTAGCGGGTGAGCAGTACTTC. Translated, this gives CASSSSRGLAGEQYF.